Shown below are 24 T cell receptor beta chains from a single sample sequenced in a study of shared clonotypes between healthy human individuals. TCRdb's table, derived via immunoSEQ multiplex PCR, lists solely in-frame clones and lacks some. The sample includes about 2.3 million clones, more than 80% of them seen just once. Sequenced input: naive CD4+ T cells from PBMCs. The sample's subset: CD45RA+ positively selected. These receptors were taken from a man aged 18 to 30 in good health. Some clones in this sample may be carry-over from other donors' samples.

This clone was recorded only once. This chain connects TRBV10-3 to TRBJ1-3, with D possibly being TRBD1 (6 bases). This CDR3 is built from 15 residues. The V gene's germline CDR1 is ENHRY and CDR2 SYGVKD. V gave up 3 bases and J gave up 0 bases, with 9 bases separating them. The CDR3 DNA reads TGTGCCATCAGTGAAGGGGGGGGCTCTGGAAACACCATATATTTT. This translates into CAISEGGGSGNTIYF.

This chain joins TRBV27 and TRBJ2-7; the match to TRBD2 covers 9 bases. CDR1 and CDR2 from the germline V gene are MNHEY and SMNVEV (reference sequence). CDR3 length equals 15 residues. V shed 2 bases and J 4 bases; nucleotides not matched to a gene: 6. The CDR3 reads CASSLSGRSSYEQYF. The CDR3 bases are TGTGCCAGCAGTTTAAGCGGGAGGAGCTCTTACGAGCAGTACTTC.

This clone occurred once. CDR3 sequence reads: CASSYGEKQYF. The CDR3 DNA reads as TGTGCCAGCAGTTACGGGGAGAAGCAGTACTTC. J is TRBJ2-7 and V is TRBV6-5, with D possibly TRBD2 on 5 matching bases. The germline V gene has CDR1 MNHEY and CDR2 SVGAGI. The CDR3 is 11 residues long. Between the trimmed V and J ends, which lost 2 bases and 8 bases, there was a span of 7 bases.

In this sample, this clone turned up once. The rearrangement uses TRBV19 and TRBJ2-2; TRBD2 matches 11 bases. The CDR3 extends over 15 amino acids. The junction had 6 bases not matched to a gene; V was cut back by 5 bases and J by 7 bases. Germline V gene sequence: CDR1 LNHDA, CDR2 SQIVND (reference sequence). The CDR3 is CASSVSGRAGGELFF. CDR3 bases: TGTGCCAGTAGTGTTAGCGGGAGGGCCGGCGGGGAGCTGTTTTTT.

Only one count was recorded for this clone. Other DNA sequences from this sample encode an identical CDR3 as well. The rearrangement joins TRBV2 to TRBJ1-3, with D unclear. Trimming took off 7 bases at V and 0 bases at J, with 7 bases between the two ends. Germline V gene data show CDR1 as SNHLY and CDR2 as FYNNEI. The CDR3 loop spans 13 amino acids. CDR3 sequence: CASTKDSGNTIYF. CDR3 nucleotides: TGTGCCAGCACCAAGGACTCTGGAAACACCATATATTTT.

In its sample, this clone was seen once. The same CDR3 also results from other DNA sequences found in this sample. The chain is built from TRBV2 and TRBJ1-1, with D possibly being TRBD1 (6 bases). Germline CDR1 reads SNHLY; CDR2 reads FYNNEI. CDR3 length: 13 amino acids. Trimming pared 6 bases from V and 2 bases from J, leaving 10 bases between. The CDR3 sequence is CASSQDSNTEAFF. The CDR3 DNA reads TGTGCCAGCAGCCAGGACAGTAACACTGAAGCTTTCTTT. Drawing the rest from reference TRBV2 and TRBJ1-1, the complete variable domain is EPEVTQTPSHQVTQMGQEVILRCVPISNHLYFYWYRQILGQKVEFLVSFYNNEISEKSEIFDDQFSVERPDGSNFTLKIRSTKLEDSAMYFCASSQDSNTEAFFGQGTRLTVV.

This chain joins TRBV27 and TRBJ2-7; D gene ambiguous. The CDR3 runs 13 residues. Trimming cost V 2 bases and J 2 bases, with 7 bases left between them. CDR1 and CDR2 from the germline V gene are MNHEY and SMNVEV (reference sequence). CDR3: CASSLGRPYEQYF. The CDR3 DNA reads TGTGCCAGCAGTTTAGGCAGACCCTACGAGCAGTACTTC.

The rearrangement joins TRBV5-6 to TRBJ2-7, with D possibly matching TRBD1 (6 bases). From germline, CDR1 is SGHDT and CDR2 YYEEEE. The CDR3 runs to 14 residues. V gave up 0 bases and J gave up 5 bases, with 12 bases separating them. The CDR3 sequence is CASSLGLRGHEQYF. The CDR3 bases are TGTGCCAGCAGCTTGGGTCTCAGGGGTCACGAGCAGTACTTC.

CDR3 sequence: CASRPPLDRRYEQYF. In DNA form, the CDR3 reads TGTGCCAGCAGACCTCCCCTAGACAGACGATACGAGCAGTACTTC. This chain links TRBV2 with TRBJ2-7; TRBD1 is a possible D gene (5 bases). CDR1 and CDR2 (germline): SNHLY, FYNNEI. CDR3 size: 15 residues. Trimming removed 6 bases at V and 4 bases at J, with 19 bases between.

J is TRBJ2-5 and V is TRBV5-1; no reliable D call. CDR3 size: 13 residues. Looked up from germline, CDR1 is SGHRS and CDR2 is YFSETQ. The germline V and J ends were trimmed by 5 bases and 5 bases, with 13 bases remaining between them. CDR3 sequence (DNA): TGCGCCAGCAGTATCAGTCCGTTGGAGACCCAGTACTTC. It codes for CASSISPLETQYF.

As for this clone: This sample also contains other DNA sequences that code for the same CDR3. The chain employs TRBV7-3 and TRBJ2-1; 14 positions match TRBD2. Germline lookup yields CDR1 SGHTA and CDR2 FQGTGA. With V trimmed by 4 bases and J by 7 bases, 6 bases remained unmatched. There are 16 residues in the CDR3. CDR3 DNA: TGTGCCAGCAGCTCCCCGGGACTAGCGGGAGAAAATGAGCAGTTCTTC. This codes for CASSSPGLAGENEQFF. Full variable domain (remainder filled in from reference TRBV7-3 and TRBJ2-1): GAGVSQTPSNKVTEKGKYVELRCDPISGHTALYWYRQSLGQGPEFLIYFQGTGAADDSGLPNDRFFAVRPEGSVSTLKIQRTERGDSAVYLCASSSPGLAGENEQFFGPGTRLTVL.

With respect to this clone: This sample includes further DNA sequences coding for the same CDR3. The V gene is TRBV19, the J gene TRBJ1-2; TRBD1 is a possible D gene (5 bases). The length of the CDR3 is 14 residues. CDR1 and CDR2 (germline): LNHDA, SQIVND (reference sequence). Trimming left V 1 base short and J 2 bases short, with 8 bases between. The CDR3 is CASSIAWGNYGYTF. CDR3 sequence (DNA): TGTGCCAGTAGTATAGCATGGGGGAACTATGGCTACACCTTC.

Points on this clone: The same CDR3 can be traced to other DNA sequences in this sample. The chain uses TRBV5-1 and TRBJ2-6; the D is unclear. The CDR3 has 14 amino acids. V was trimmed by 1 base and J by 2 bases, leaving 4 bases between them. Germline loops: CDR1 SGHRS, CDR2 YFSETQ. The CDR3 loop is CASSLTAGANVLTF. The CDR3 DNA reads as TGCGCCAGCAGCTTGACGGCTGGGGCCAACGTCCTGACTTTC.

The V and J genes are TRBV4-1 and TRBJ1-3; D remains ambiguous. The CDR3 has 13 amino acids. Trimming left V 4 bases short and J 4 bases short, with 8 bases between. CDR1 is MGHRA and CDR2 is YSYEKL in the germline V gene. The CDR3 is CASSPVVGNTIYF. CDR3 bases: TGCGCCAGCAGCCCAGTGGTCGGAAACACCATATATTTT.

The chain links TRBV19 to TRBJ1-5; no clear D gene. The germline V and J ends were trimmed by 10 bases and 10 bases, with 17 bases remaining between them. The CDR3 is 12 residues long. Looked up from germline, CDR1 is LNHDA and CDR2 is SQIVND (reference sequence). The CDR3: CATSPGSGPQHF. CDR3 DNA sequence: TGTGCCACTTCCCCAGGCTCTGGACCCCAGCATTTT.

As for this clone: The sample carries other DNA sequences with the same CDR3. The CDR3 reads CASSPQTGANTEAFF. The CDR3 DNA reads TGTGCCAGCAGCCCCCAGACAGGAGCGAACACTGAAGCTTTCTTT. The chain couples TRBV9 to TRBJ1-1, with D possibly matching TRBD1 (6 bases). Per germline, CDR1 SGDLS and CDR2 YYNGEE. Trimming took 4 bases from V and 1 from J, leaving 14 bases between them. The CDR3 has 15 residues.

The V gene is TRBV5-1, the J gene TRBJ2-3, with 7 bases that match TRBD2. Germline-derived CDR1 and CDR2 are SGHRS and YFSETQ. This CDR3 spans 15 amino acids. V lost 2 bases and J lost 2; bases outside the gene matches: 5. Written as DNA, the CDR3 is TGCGCCAGCAGCTTCGCGGGAGCGTTCACAGATACGCAGTATTTT. This sequence encodes CASSFAGAFTDTQYF.

This clone has just one count. The chain recombines TRBV28 with TRBJ1-2; no reliable D call. Looked up from germline, CDR1 is MDHEN and CDR2 is SYDVKM. V lost 8 bases, J lost 5 bases, and 9 bases lay in between. This CDR3 has 11 residues. This CDR3 is CASGRQYGYTF. CDR3 DNA: TGTGCCAGCGGAAGGCAGTATGGCTACACCTTC.

This rearrangement joins TRBV7-2 to TRBJ2-7; D possibly corresponds to TRBD2 (5 bases). Germline assignment: CDR1 SGHTA and CDR2 FQGNSA. The CDR3 runs 14 residues. The DNA of the CDR3 is TGTGCGGCGGGTTCCAGCGCGGTTGAAGTTGTGCAGTACTTC. Translating gives CAAGSSAVEVVQYF.

This chain connects TRBV5-8 to TRBJ2-7; 8 nucleotides line up with TRBD2. Germline V gene lookup returns CDR1 SGHTS and CDR2 YDEGEE. This CDR3 has 15 amino acids. Losses at the gene ends were 4 bases for V and 4 bases for J; bases not matched to a gene: 10. CDR3 sequence reads: CASSRGLAETYEQYF. In DNA form, the CDR3 reads TGTGCCAGCAGCCGTGGACTAGCCGAAACTTACGAGCAGTACTTC.

The genes are TRBV4-3 and TRBJ2-7, with 8 bases identical to TRBD2. CDR1 LGHNA and CDR2 YSLEER come from the germline V gene. The CDR3 is made up of 16 amino acids. Trimming took 0 bases from V and 9 from J; bases not matched to a gene: 13. The CDR3 loop is CASSQDRTSGLLGQYF. CDR3 coding DNA: TGCGCCAGCAGCCAAGATCGAACTAGCGGACTGCTAGGGCAGTACTTC.

J is TRBJ2-3 and V is TRBV5-1; D is undetermined. The CDR3 runs 15 residues. V lost 4 bases and J 2 bases, leaving 14 bases between the germline ends. Germline assignment: CDR1 SGHRS and CDR2 YFSETQ. The CDR3 is CASSVLPDNTDTQYF. In DNA form, the CDR3 reads TGCGCCAGCAGCGTTCTACCCGATAACACAGATACGCAGTATTTT.

The V gene is TRBV5-4, the J gene TRBJ2-5; 8 nucleotides line up with TRBD1. V lost 3 bases to trimming and J lost 4 bases; unmatched junction nucleotides: 5. This CDR3 is 14 amino acids long. Germline CDR1 SGHNT, CDR2 YYREEE (reference sequence). The CDR3 DNA is TGTGCCAGCAGCTCCACCGACAGGGGAGAGACCCAGTACTTC. This sequence encodes CASSSTDRGETQYF.

This sequence joins TRBV6-5 and TRBJ1-1; D might be TRBD1 (5 bases). CDR3 length: 15 amino acids. The ends were cut back, 5 bases at V and 4 bases at J, with 17 bases in the middle. CDR1 and CDR2 from the germline V gene are MNHEY and SVGAGI. Here the CDR3 reads CASSPPGRWGTEAFF. In DNA, the CDR3 is TGTGCCAGCAGTCCCCCGGGACGGTGGGGCACTGAAGCTTTCTTT.